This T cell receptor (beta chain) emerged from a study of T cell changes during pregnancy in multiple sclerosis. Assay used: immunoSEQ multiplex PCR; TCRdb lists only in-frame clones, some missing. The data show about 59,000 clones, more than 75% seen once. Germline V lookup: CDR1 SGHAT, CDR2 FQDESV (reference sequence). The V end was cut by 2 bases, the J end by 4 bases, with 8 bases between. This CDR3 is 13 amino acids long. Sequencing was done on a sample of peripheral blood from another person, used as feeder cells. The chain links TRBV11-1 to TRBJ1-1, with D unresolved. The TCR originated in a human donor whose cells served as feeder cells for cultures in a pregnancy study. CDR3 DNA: TGTGCCAGCAGCTTATCCGGGAGCACTGAAGCTTTCTTT. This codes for CASSLSGSTEAFF.